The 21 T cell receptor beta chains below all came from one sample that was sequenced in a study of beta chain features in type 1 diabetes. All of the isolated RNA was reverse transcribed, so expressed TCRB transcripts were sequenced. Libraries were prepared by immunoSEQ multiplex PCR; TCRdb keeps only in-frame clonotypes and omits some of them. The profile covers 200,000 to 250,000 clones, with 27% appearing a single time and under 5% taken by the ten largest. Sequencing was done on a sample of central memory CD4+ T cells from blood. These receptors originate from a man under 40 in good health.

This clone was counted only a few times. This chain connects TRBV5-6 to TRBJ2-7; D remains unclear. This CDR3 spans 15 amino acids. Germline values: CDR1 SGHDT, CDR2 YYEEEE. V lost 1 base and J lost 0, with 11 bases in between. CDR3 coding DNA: TGTGCCAGCAGCTTGATGGGTCAATACTCCTACGAGCAGTACTTC. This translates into CASSLMGQYSYEQYF. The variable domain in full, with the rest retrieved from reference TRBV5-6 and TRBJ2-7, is DAGVTQSPTHLIKTRGQQVTLRCSPKSGHDTVSWYQQALGQGPQFIFQYYEEEERQRGNFPDRFSGHQFPNYSSELNVNALLLGDSALYLCASSLMGQYSYEQYFGPGTRLTVT.

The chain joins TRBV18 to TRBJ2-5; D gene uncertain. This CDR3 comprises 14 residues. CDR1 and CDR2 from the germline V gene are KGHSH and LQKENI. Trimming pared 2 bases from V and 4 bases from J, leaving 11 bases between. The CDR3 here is CASSPGGKLETQYF. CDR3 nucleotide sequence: TGTGCCAGCTCACCAGGCGGCAAGCTAGAGACCCAGTACTTC.

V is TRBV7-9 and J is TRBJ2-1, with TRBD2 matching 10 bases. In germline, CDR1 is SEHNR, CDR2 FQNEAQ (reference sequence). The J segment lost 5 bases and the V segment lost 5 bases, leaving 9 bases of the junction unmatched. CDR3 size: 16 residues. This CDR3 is CASSTKGLAANNEQFF. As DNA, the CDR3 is TGTGCCAGCAGCACGAAAGGACTAGCGGCAAACAATGAGCAGTTCTTC.

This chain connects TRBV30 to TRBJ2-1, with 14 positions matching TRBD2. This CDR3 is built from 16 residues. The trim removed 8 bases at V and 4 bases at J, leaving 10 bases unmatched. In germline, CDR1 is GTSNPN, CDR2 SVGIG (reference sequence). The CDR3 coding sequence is TGTGCCGGGGGGACTAGCGGGAGTAAAAATTACAATGAGCAGTTCTTC. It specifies CAGGTSGSKNYNEQFF.

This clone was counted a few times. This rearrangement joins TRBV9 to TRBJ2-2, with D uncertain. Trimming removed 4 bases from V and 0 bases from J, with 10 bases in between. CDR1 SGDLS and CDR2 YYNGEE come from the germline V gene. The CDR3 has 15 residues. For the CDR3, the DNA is TGTGCCAGCAGCCCGCAGATAGCGAACACCGGGGAGCTGTTTTTT. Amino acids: CASSPQIANTGELFF.

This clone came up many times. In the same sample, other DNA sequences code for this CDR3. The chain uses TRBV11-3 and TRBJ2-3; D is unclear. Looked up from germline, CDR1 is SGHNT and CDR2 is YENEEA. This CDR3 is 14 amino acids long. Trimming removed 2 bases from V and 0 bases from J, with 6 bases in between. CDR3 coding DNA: TGTGCCAGCAGCTTAACAGCTAGCACAGATACGCAGTATTTT. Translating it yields CASSLTASTDTQYF.

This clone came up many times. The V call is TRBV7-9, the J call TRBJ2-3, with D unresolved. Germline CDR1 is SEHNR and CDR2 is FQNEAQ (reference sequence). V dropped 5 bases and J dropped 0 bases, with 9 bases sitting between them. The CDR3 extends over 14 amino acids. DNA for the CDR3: TGTGCCAGCAGCCAAAGCGCTAGCACAGATACGCAGTATTTT. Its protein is CASSQSASTDTQYF.

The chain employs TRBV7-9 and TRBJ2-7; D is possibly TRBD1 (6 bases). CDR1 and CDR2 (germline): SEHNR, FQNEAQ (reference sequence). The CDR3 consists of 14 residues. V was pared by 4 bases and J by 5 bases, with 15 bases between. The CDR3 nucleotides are TGTGCCAGCAGCTCTCGGGCAGGGGCCGACGAGCAGTACTTC. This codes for CASSSRAGADEQYF.

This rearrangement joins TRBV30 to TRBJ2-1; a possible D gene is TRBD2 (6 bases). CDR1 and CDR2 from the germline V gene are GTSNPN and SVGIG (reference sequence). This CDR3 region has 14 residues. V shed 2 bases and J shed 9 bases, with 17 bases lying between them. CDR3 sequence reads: CAWSPLGAGSEQFF. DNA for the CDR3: TGTGCCTGGAGTCCCCTCGGAGCCGGGAGTGAGCAGTTCTTC. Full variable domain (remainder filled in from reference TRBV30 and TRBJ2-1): SQTIHQWPATLVQPVGSPLSLECTVEGTSNPNLYWYRQAAGRGLQLLFYSVGIGQISSEVPQNLSASRPQDRQFILSSKKLLLSDSGFYLCAWSPLGAGSEQFFGPGTRLTVL.

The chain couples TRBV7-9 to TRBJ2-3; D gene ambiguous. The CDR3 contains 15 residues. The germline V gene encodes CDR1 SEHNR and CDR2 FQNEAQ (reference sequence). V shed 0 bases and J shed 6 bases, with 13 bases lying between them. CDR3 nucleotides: TGTGCCAGCAGCTTAGCGGCCCCACGTGGGGATACGCAGTATTTT. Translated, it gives CASSLAAPRGDTQYF.

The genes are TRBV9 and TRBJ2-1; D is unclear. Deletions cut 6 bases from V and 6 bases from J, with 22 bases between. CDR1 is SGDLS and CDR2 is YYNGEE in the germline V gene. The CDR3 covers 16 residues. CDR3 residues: CASTPASGQRRNEQFF. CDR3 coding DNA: TGTGCCAGCACCCCAGCCAGTGGGCAGAGACGCAATGAGCAGTTCTTC.

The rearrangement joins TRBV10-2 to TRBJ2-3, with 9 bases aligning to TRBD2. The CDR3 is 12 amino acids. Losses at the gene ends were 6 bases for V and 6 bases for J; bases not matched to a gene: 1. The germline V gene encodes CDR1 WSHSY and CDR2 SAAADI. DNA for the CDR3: TGCGCCAGCAGCCTAGCGGGGGATACGCAGTATTTT. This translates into CASSLAGDTQYF.

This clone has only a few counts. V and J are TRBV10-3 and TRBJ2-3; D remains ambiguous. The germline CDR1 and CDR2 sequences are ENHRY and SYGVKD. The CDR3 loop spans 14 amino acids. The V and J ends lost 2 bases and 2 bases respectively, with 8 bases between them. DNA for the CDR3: TGTGCCATCAGTGAGGCGGAGCACACAGATACGCAGTATTTT. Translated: CAISEAEHTDTQYF.

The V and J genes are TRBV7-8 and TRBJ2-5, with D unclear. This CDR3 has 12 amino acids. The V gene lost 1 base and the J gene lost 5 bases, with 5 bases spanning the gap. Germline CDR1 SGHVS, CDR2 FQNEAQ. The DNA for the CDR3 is TGTGCCAGCAGCTTAGTGATTGAGACCCAGTACTTC. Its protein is CASSLVIETQYF.

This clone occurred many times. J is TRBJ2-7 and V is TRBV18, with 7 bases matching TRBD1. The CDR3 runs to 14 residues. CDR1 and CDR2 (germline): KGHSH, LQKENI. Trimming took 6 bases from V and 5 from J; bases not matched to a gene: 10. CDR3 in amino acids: CASSSQGQRDEQYF. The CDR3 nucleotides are TGTGCCAGCTCCTCCCAGGGACAGAGAGACGAGCAGTACTTC.

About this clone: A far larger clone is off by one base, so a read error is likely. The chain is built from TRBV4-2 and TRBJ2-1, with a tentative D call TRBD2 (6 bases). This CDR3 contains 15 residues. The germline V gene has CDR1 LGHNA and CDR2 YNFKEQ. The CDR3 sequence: CPSSQQAGSYNEQFF. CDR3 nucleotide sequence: TGTCCCAGCAGCCAACAAGCGGGCTCCTACAATGAGCAGTTCTTC.

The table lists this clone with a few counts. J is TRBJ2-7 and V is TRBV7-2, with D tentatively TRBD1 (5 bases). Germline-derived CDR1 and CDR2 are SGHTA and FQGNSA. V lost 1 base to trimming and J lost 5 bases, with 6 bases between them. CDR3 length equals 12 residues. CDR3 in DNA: TGTGCCAGCAGCTTAGGCAGGGACGAGCAGTACTTC. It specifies CASSLGRDEQYF.

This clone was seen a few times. In nucleotides, the CDR3 is TGTGCCAGCAGCTTAACCCCGGGGGACAGGGGGTGGGATCAGCCCCAGCATTTT. Amino acid sequence: CASSLTPGDRGWDQPQHF. The chain combines TRBV7-9 with TRBJ1-5, with 11 nucleotides matching TRBD1. CDR3 length: 18 residues. In germline, CDR1 is SEHNR, CDR2 FQNEAQ (reference sequence). V was clipped by 2 bases and J by 5 bases; unmatched bases: 11.

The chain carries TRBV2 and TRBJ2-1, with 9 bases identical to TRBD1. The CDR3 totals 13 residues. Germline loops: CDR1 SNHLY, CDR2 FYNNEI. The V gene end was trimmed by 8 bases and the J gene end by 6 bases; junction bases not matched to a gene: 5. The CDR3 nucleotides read TGTGCCAGCGGGGACAGGGTGGGCAATGAGCAGTTCTTC. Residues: CASGDRVGNEQFF.

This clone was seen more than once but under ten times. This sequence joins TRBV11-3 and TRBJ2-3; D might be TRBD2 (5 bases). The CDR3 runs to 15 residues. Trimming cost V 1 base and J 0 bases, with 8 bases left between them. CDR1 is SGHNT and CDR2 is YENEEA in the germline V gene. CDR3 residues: CASSLARASTDTQYF. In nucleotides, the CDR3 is TGTGCCAGCAGCTTAGCGAGGGCTAGCACAGATACGCAGTATTTT. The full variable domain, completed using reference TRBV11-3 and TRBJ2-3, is EAGVVQSPRYKIIEKKQPVAFWCNPISGHNTLYWYLQNLGQGPELLIRYENEEAVDDSQLPKDRFSAERLKGVDSTLKIQPAELGDSAVYLCASSLARASTDTQYFGPGTRLTVL.

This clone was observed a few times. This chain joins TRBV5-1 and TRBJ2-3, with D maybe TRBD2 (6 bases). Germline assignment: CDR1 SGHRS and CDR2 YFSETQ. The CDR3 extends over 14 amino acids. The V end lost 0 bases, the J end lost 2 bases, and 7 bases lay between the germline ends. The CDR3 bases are TGCGCCAGCAGCTTGGCACTAGCCACAGATACGCAGTATTTT. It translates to CASSLALATDTQYF.